A selection of T cell receptor beta chains follows, all from one sample in a study of blood T cell repertoires in COVID-19. Profiling relied on immunoSEQ multiplex PCR, and the TCRdb table lists in-frame clones only, not all of them. The sample carries 100,000 to 150,000 clones, roughly 90% recorded once. The material sequenced was peripheral blood. Source of these receptors: an elderly woman with acute or convalescent COVID-19. Each CDR3 is given with its conserved first and last residue. The order of the fields is D gene, clone size, V gene, J gene, CDR3 protein, CDR3 DNA. D genes are given only for firm matches. Rows may omit the clone size; those that give it use once, few, many or a size class.

>-|-|TRBV3-1/TRBV3-2|TRBJ2-5
CASSSVRGTQYF
TGTGCCAGCAGCTCGGTACGGGGGACCCAGTACTTC
>TRBD1|once|TRBV7-8|TRBJ1-2
CASSSGQNYGYTF
TGTGCCAGCAGCTCGGGACAGAACTATGGCTACACCTTC
>-|once|TRBV4-2|TRBJ2-7
CASSPDRPNYEQYF
TGTGCCAGCAGCCCGGACAGACCCAACTACGAGCAGTACTTC
>-|-|TRBV5-1|TRBJ1-2
CASSLQGDYGYTF
TGCGCCAGCAGCTTGCAGGGTGACTATGGCTACACCTTC
>TRBD1|few|TRBV28|TRBJ1-2
CASRSAGQQNYGYTF
TGTGCCAGCAGGTCTGCGGGACAGCAGAACTATGGCTACACCTTC
>TRBD2|once|TRBV18|TRBJ2-5
CASSPILAGGEQETQYF
TGTGCCAGCTCACCAATCCTAGCGGGGGGCGAACAAGAGACCCAGTACTTC
>-|-|TRBV7-2|TRBJ2-6
CASSLQVSSSGANVLTF
TGTGCCAGCAGCTTACAGGTGTCCAGCTCTGGGGCCAACGTCCTGACTTTC
>TRBD2|-|TRBV5-1|TRBJ2-1
CASSLGTSGEQFF
TGCGCCAGCAGCTTGGGGACTAGCGGTGAGCAGTTCTTC
>TRBD1|once|TRBV6-5|TRBJ1-2
CASRVRTGNYGYTF
TGTGCCAGCAGGGTCCGGACAGGAAACTATGGCTACACCTTC
>TRBD1|-|TRBV9|TRBJ1-5
CASSSQGGNQPQHF
TGTGCCAGCAGCTCCCAGGGGGGCAATCAGCCCCAGCATTTT
>-|-|TRBV7-8|TRBJ1-1
CASSPYTEAFF
TGTGCCAGCAGCCCCTACACTGAAGCTTTCTTT
>TRBD2|-|TRBV10-3|TRBJ2-1
CAISEKGLAAYNEQFF
TGTGCCATCAGTGAAAAGGGACTAGCGGCCTACAATGAGCAGTTCTTC
>-|-|TRBV21-1|TRBJ1-3
CASSNRPGVLRNTIYF
TGTGCCAGCAGCAATCGCCCGGGGGTACTCCGGAACACCATATATTTT
>TRBD1|-|TRBV7-9|TRBJ2-2
CASSTWAGTGGNTGELFF
TGTGCCAGCAGTACTTGGGCCGGGACAGGGGGCAACACCGGGGAGCTGTTTTTT
>-|-|TRBV27|TRBJ1-6
CASSLGGSGNSPLHF
TGTGCCAGCAGTTTAGGGGGGTCGGGTAATTCACCCCTCCACTTT
>TRBD1|-|TRBV28|TRBJ2-1
CASSGPGDRGYNEQFF
TGTGCCAGCAGTGGACCAGGGGACAGGGGCTACAATGAGCAGTTCTTC
>-|-|TRBV27|TRBJ1-2
CASSLQSWGRGGYTF
TGTGCCAGCAGTTTACAAAGTTGGGGGAGGGGAGGCTACACCTTC
>TRBD2|-|TRBV6-1|TRBJ2-1
CASSEVAGAYNEQFF
TGTGCCAGCAGTGAGGTAGCGGGGGCCTACAATGAGCAGTTCTTC
>-|once|TRBV4-3|TRBJ1-6
CASSQDNGSPLHF
TGCGCCAGCAGCCAAGATAACGGTTCACCCCTCCACTTT
>-|-|TRBV18|TRBJ1-3
CASSPPSVVSGNTIYF
TGTGCCAGCTCACCACCTAGTGTGGTCTCTGGAAACACCATATATTTT
>-|once|TRBV2|TRBJ1-1
CASSESDTEAFF
TGTGCCAGCAGTGAAAGCGACACTGAAGCTTTCTTT
>-|-|TRBV20-1|TRBJ2-3
CSASLGGAVPTDTQYF
TGCAGTGCTAGTTTGGGGGGGGCGGTACCTACAGATACGCAGTATTTT
>TRBD1|once|TRBV5-1|TRBJ1-4
CASRETGVNEKLFF
TGCGCCAGCAGGGAGACAGGGGTGAATGAAAAACTGTTTTTT
>TRBD1|once|TRBV29-1|TRBJ2-2
CSVEGTGGGFWDTGELFF
TGCAGCGTTGAGGGGACAGGGGGAGGATTTTGGGACACCGGGGAGCTGTTTTTT
>-|-|TRBV29-1|TRBJ1-1
CSVVRRAETEAFF
TGCAGCGTTGTGAGGAGGGCGGAAACTGAAGCTTTCTTT
>-|-|TRBV4-2|TRBJ2-2
CASSQSTMSGYRGELFF
TGTGCCAGCAGCCAATCTACAATGTCGGGATATAGAGGGGAGCTGTTTTTT
>-|few|TRBV7-2|TRBJ1-5
CASSFTGTTNQPQHF
TGTGCCAGCAGCTTCACCGGGACAACTAATCAGCCCCAGCATTTT
>-|-|TRBV10-3|TRBJ1-5
CAPSCSGCQPQHF
TGTGCCCCATCATGCAGCGGGTGTCAGCCCCAGCATTTT